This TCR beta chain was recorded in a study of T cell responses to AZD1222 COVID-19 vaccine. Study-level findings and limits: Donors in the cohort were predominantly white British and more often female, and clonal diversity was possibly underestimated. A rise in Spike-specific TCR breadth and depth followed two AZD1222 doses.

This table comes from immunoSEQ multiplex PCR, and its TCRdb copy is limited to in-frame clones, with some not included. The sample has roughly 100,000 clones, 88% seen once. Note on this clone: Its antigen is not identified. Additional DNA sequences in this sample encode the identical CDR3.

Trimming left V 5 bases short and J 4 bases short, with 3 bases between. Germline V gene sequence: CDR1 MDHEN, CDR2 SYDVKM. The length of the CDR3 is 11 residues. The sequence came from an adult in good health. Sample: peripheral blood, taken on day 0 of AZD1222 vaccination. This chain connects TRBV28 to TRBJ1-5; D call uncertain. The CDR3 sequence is CASSPNQPQHF. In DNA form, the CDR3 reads TGTGCCAGCAGTCCTAATCAGCCCCAGCATTTT. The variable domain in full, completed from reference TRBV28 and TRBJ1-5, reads DVKVTQSSRYLVKRTGEKVFLECVQDMDHENMFWYRQDPGLGLRLIYFSYDVKMKEKGDIPEGYSVSREKKERFSLILESASTNQTSMYLCASSPNQPQHFGDGTRLSIL.